This TCR beta chain was recorded in a study of PD-L1 blockade in urothelial cancer. Study-level information: Of prior chemotherapy regimens, patients had received between 0 and 3. The authors examined blood 3 weeks (second dose) and 6 weeks after treatment start. Blood-derived samples held a median about 150,000 T cells. Notes on the study in general: Stronger expansion of tumor-associated clones in blood at 3 weeks distinguished durable-benefit patients.

Of note for this clone: Its specificity is not known.

The CDR3 is 15 residues long. Germline CDR1 and CDR2: LGHNA and YSLEER. The J segment lost 6 bases and the V segment lost 2 bases, leaving 4 bases of the junction unmatched. As for time point: peripheral blood 6 weeks after treatment start. Clones were sequenced by immunoSEQ multiplex PCR, and TCRdb holds only the in-frame ones, with some missing. This sample has approximately 83,000 clones; approximately 87% occur once, and the top ten carry around 7.7%. This clonotype was sampled from a man in his 70s with urothelial cancer. V gene TRBV4-3 combines with J gene TRBJ1-5, with 10 nucleotides matching TRBD1. Source: PBMCs, taken around atezolizumab (anti-PD-L1) treatment. CDR3 sequence reads: CASSQYGQGGQPQHF. The CDR3 DNA reads TGCGCCAGCAGCCAATATGGACAGGGGGGTCAGCCCCAGCATTTT.